The 22 T cell receptor beta chains below were found in one sample sequenced in a study of siplizumab effects on memory and regulatory T cells. The data were produced by immunoSEQ multiplex PCR, yet TCRdb's version contains in-frame clones alone and is incomplete. The sample records 97,000 or so clones, 92% being singletons. Sequences were obtained from CD4+ T cells sorted from blood. The receptors derive from a human donor in good health.

The chain uses TRBV5-1 and TRBJ2-6; D may be TRBD1 (5 bases). The CDR3 covers 17 residues. Germline CDR1 SGHRS, CDR2 YFSETQ. The V gene lost 5 bases and the J gene lost 4 bases, with 19 bases spanning the gap. In DNA form, the CDR3 reads TGCGCCAGCAGATTAACCCTCCAGGGTCCAGGGGCCAACGTCCTGACTTTC. This gives the protein CASRLTLQGPGANVLTF.

The J gene is TRBJ1-4, the V gene TRBV28, with 7 positions matching TRBD1. CDR3 length equals 16 residues. Germline CDR1 MDHEN, CDR2 SYDVKM. V lost 4 bases to trimming and J lost 2 bases; unmatched junction nucleotides: 7. CDR3 sequence reads: CASSSGGTRTNEKLFF. The CDR3 DNA reads as TGTGCCAGCAGTTCAGGGGGGACGAGGACTAATGAAAAACTGTTTTTT.

The CDR3 loop is CASGLVLGDRGRETQYF. The CDR3, as DNA: TGTGCTAGTGGTTTGGTACTAGGGGACAGGGGTCGAGAGACCCAGTACTTC. The chain recombines TRBV12-5 with TRBJ2-5; 10 bases are shared with TRBD1. In germline, CDR1 is LGHNT, CDR2 FRNRAP. The CDR3 is 17 residues long. Trimming at V came to 0 bases and at J to 4 bases, leaving 8 bases not matched to a gene.

The chain couples TRBV29-1 to TRBJ2-4; a weak D match, TRBD2 (6 bases). In germline, CDR1 is SQVTM, CDR2 ANQGSEA. The CDR3 contains 15 residues. V lost 2 bases, J lost 1 base, and 12 bases lay in between. The CDR3 loop reads CSVESGGRAKNIQYF. The CDR3 DNA reads TGCAGCGTTGAATCTGGAGGGCGGGCCAAAAACATTCAGTACTTC.

Only one count was recorded for this clone. The chain joins TRBV19 to TRBJ2-3, with a weak D call TRBD1 (6 bases). There are 13 residues in the CDR3. V gave up 6 bases and J gave up 3 bases, with 10 bases separating them. Germline assignment: CDR1 LNHDA and CDR2 SQIVND (reference sequence). The CDR3 DNA sequence: TGTGCCAGTAGCGCTACAGGGACAGATACGCAGTATTTT. As protein: CASSATGTDTQYF.

The gene calls are TRBV9 and TRBJ2-1, with TRBD2 identical over 12 bases. Germline CDR1 reads SGDLS; CDR2 reads YYNGEE. Trimming removed 1 base from V and 2 bases from J; junction bases left unmatched: 1. The CDR3 runs 16 residues. The CDR3 region is CASSVTSGRTYNEQFF. The CDR3 region has the DNA TGTGCCAGCAGCGTAACTAGCGGGAGGACCTACAATGAGCAGTTCTTC.

This clone was seen a few times. The gene calls are TRBV5-1 and TRBJ2-1; weak D call: TRBD1 (6 bases). Trimming removed 3 bases at V and 6 bases at J, with 7 bases between. CDR3 length: 12 residues. CDR1 is SGHRS, CDR2 YFSETQ, per germline. The CDR3 DNA follows: TGCGCCAGCAGCTGGACAGTCAATGAGCAGTTCTTC. It encodes CASSWTVNEQFF.

The rearrangement uses TRBV11-2 and TRBJ2-7, with 7 bases that match TRBD1. The trim removed 0 bases at V and 4 bases at J, leaving 15 bases unmatched. Germline-derived CDR1 and CDR2 are SGHAT and FQNNGV. The CDR3 extends over 18 amino acids. Here the CDR3 reads CASSLDSAGTAIIYEQYF. The CDR3 DNA follows: TGTGCCAGCAGCTTAGATTCCGCCGGGACAGCTATAATATACGAGCAGTACTTC.

V and J are TRBV7-3 and TRBJ2-7, with TRBD2 matching over 8 bases. CDR3 length: 15 amino acids. The germline V gene has CDR1 SGHTA and CDR2 FQGTGA. J lost 5 bases, V lost 4 bases, and 10 bases had no gene match. The CDR3 coding sequence is TGTGCCAGCAGCTCCGGGGGGGTACAGTTCCACGAGCAGTACTTC. Encoded protein: CASSSGGVQFHEQYF.

Here the CDR3 reads CASSQVQKTQYF. CDR3 nucleotides: TGTGCCAGCAGCCAAGTCCAGAAGACCCAGTACTTC. V usage is TRBV14 and J usage is TRBJ2-5; no definite D call. This CDR3 spans 12 amino acids. V was pared by 1 base and J by 6 bases, with 6 bases between. Germline values: CDR1 SGHDN, CDR2 FVKESK.

The V gene is TRBV18, the J gene TRBJ1-1, with TRBD1 as a possible D gene (5 bases). Germline V gives CDR1 KGHSH, CDR2 LQKENI. This CDR3 spans 14 amino acids. The germline V and J ends were trimmed by 0 bases and 1 base, with 6 bases remaining between them. The CDR3 spells CASSPPQGNTEAFF. CDR3 in DNA: TGTGCCAGCTCACCACCGCAGGGGAACACTGAAGCTTTCTTT.

The chain combines TRBV20-1 with TRBJ2-1; perhaps TRBD2 as D (5 bases). Trimming took off 5 bases at V and 15 bases at J, with 11 bases between the two ends. This CDR3 is 9 amino acids long. CDR1 and CDR2 from the germline V gene are DFQATT and SNEGSKA (reference sequence). The chain's CDR3 is CSAPGILFF. The CDR3 DNA is TGCAGTGCTCCCGGGATTCTGTTCTTC.

The chain combines TRBV10-1 with TRBJ1-1; TRBD1 agrees at 8 bases. The J segment lost 11 bases and the V segment lost 0 bases, leaving 8 bases of the junction unmatched. Germline values: CDR1 WNHNN, CDR2 SYGVQD (reference sequence). This CDR3 comprises 14 residues. Here the CDR3 reads CASSESNRGIEAFF. The DNA for the CDR3 is TGCGCCAGCAGTGAGTCGAACAGGGGGATAGAGGCTTTCTTT.

The genes are TRBV28 and TRBJ2-6; D unclear. The germline gives CDR1 MDHEN, CDR2 SYDVKM. Trimming removed 3 bases from V and 4 bases from J, with 4 bases in between. The CDR3 loop spans 13 amino acids. DNA for the CDR3: TGTGCCAGCAGTTTCGCCGGGGCCAACGTCCTGACTTTC. This codes for CASSFAGANVLTF. The full variable domain, with the rest looked up from reference TRBV28 and TRBJ2-6, is DVKVTQSSRYLVKRTGEKVFLECVQDMDHENMFWYRQDPGLGLRLIYFSYDVKMKEKGDIPEGYSVSREKKERFSLILESASTNQTSMYLCASSFAGANVLTFGAGSRLTVL.

This chain links TRBV7-2 with TRBJ2-7; a possible D gene is TRBD2 (7 bases). Trimming took off 2 bases at V and 9 bases at J, with 17 bases between the two ends. This CDR3 has 14 amino acids. The V gene's germline CDR1 is SGHTA and CDR2 FQGNSA. For the CDR3, the DNA is TGTGCCAGCAGCTTACGGAAACAGGGACTACCGCAGTACTTC. It translates to CASSLRKQGLPQYF.

V usage is TRBV18 and J usage is TRBJ2-7, with 9 bases aligning to TRBD1. The CDR3 is 14 amino acids. The trim removed 2 bases at V and 2 bases at J, leaving 1 base unmatched. Germline V CDR1 and CDR2: KGHSH, LQKENI. CDR3 DNA: TGTGCCAGCTCACCAGGACAGGGGACCTACGAGCAGTACTTC. Translated: CASSPGQGTYEQYF.

This sequence joins TRBV10-1 and TRBJ2-2; D gene ambiguous. V gave up 6 bases and J gave up 2 bases, with 10 bases separating them. CDR3 length: 14 amino acids. In germline, CDR1 is WNHNN, CDR2 SYGVQD (reference sequence). The CDR3 sequence: CASRPVLNTGELFF. The CDR3 DNA reads TGCGCCAGCAGACCCGTCCTAAACACCGGGGAGCTGTTTTTT.

The chain employs TRBV7-3 and TRBJ2-6, with D possibly matching TRBD2 (6 bases). The length of the CDR3 is 15 residues. Germline CDR1 SGHTA, CDR2 FQGTGA. The V and J ends lost 6 bases and 2 bases respectively, with 11 bases between them. CDR3 loop: CASSPRLAGANVLTF. The CDR3 DNA is TGTGCCAGCAGTCCCCGACTAGCTGGGGCCAACGTCCTGACTTTC.

The chain combines TRBV28 with TRBJ2-7; TRBD2 is a possible D gene (7 bases). The CDR3 runs to 13 residues. The V end lost 6 bases, the J end lost 3 bases, and 12 bases lay between the germline ends. Germline-derived CDR1 and CDR2 are MDHEN and SYDVKM. The CDR3 sequence: CASRGGAVYEQYF. The CDR3 DNA reads TGTGCCAGCAGAGGGGGGGCGGTCTACGAGCAGTACTTC.

This chain joins TRBV10-2 and TRBJ2-7; D ambiguous. This CDR3 region has 14 residues. The V and J ends lost 7 bases and 5 bases respectively, with 18 bases between them. The germline V gene encodes CDR1 WSHSY and CDR2 SAAADI. The chain's CDR3 is CASTVLAKQDEQYF. Written as DNA, the CDR3 is TGCGCCAGCACCGTGTTGGCGAAACAAGACGAGCAGTACTTC.

This chain connects TRBV15 to TRBJ2-7; a possible D gene is TRBD1 (5 bases). V lost 0 bases to trimming and J lost 4 bases, with 16 bases between them. This CDR3 comprises 16 residues. CDR1 is LNHNV and CDR2 is YYDKDF in the germline V gene (reference sequence). CDR3 loop: CATSRDSTVAGYEQYF. Written as DNA, the CDR3 is TGTGCCACCAGCAGAGATTCTACGGTAGCAGGGTACGAGCAGTACTTC.

J is TRBJ2-7 and V is TRBV7-9; D may be TRBD1 or TRBD2 (5 bases each). Trimming pared 1 base from V and 2 bases from J, leaving 12 bases between. Germline V CDR1 and CDR2: SEHNR, FQNEAQ (reference sequence). The CDR3 is 15 amino acids. CDR3 nucleotides: TGTGCCAGCAGCTTAGAAGCCCCGGGACCCTACGAGCAGTACTTC. Amino acid sequence: CASSLEAPGPYEQYF.